Listed here are 10 T cell receptor beta chains from one sample, sequenced in a study of T-cell memory formation after mild COVID-19. TCRdb itself ran the 5' RACE reads through MiXCR, one entry per CDR3 protein. Of just over 350,000 distinct CDR3 sequences detected, about 15% appear once; the ten largest clones hold around a fifth. The sample comprised PBMCs or a T cell subset sorted from them (not recorded which). The source of these receptors is a man younger than 35 who had mild COVID-19 (a few samples of this study predate the infection). Cell type and time point are not known.

The sample holds a few counts of this clonotype. The CDR3 sequence: CASSGRTYEQYV. CDR3 nucleotides: TGTGCCAGCAGCGGAAGGACCTACGAGCAGTACGTC. V usage is TRBV5-6 and J usage is TRBJ2-7, with D unclear. Germline V gene lookup returns CDR1 SGHDT and CDR2 YYEEEE. V was trimmed by 4 bases and J by 2 bases, leaving 7 bases between them. The CDR3 runs to 12 residues.

This clonotype was observed a few times. The CDR3 DNA reads as TGCAGCGTGGGTGCGGGTAACTATGGCTACACCTTC. It yields the protein CSVGAGNYGYTF. V usage is TRBV29-1 and J usage is TRBJ1-2; no reliable D call. Germline values: CDR1 SQVTM, CDR2 ANQGSEA. V was clipped by 6 bases and J by 1 base, with 9 bases between them. The CDR3 loop spans 12 amino acids.

This clonotype has ten or more counts. The V and J genes are TRBV4-3 and TRBJ2-5, with D maybe TRBD1 (6 bases). The CDR3 runs to 14 residues. Looked up from germline, CDR1 is LGHNA and CDR2 is YSLEER. V was pared by 0 bases and J by 4 bases, with 9 bases between. The CDR3 region is CASSQEGRGETQYF. Here the CDR3 DNA reads TGCGCCAGCAGCCAAGAAGGCAGGGGAGAGACCCAGTACTTC.

This clonotype was observed a few times. The chain employs TRBV19 and TRBJ1-6; 7 nucleotides line up with TRBD1. The V gene's germline CDR1 is LNHDA and CDR2 SQIVND (reference sequence). Losses at the gene ends were 5 bases for V and 10 bases for J; bases not matched to a gene: 11. The CDR3 loop spans 15 amino acids. CDR3 DNA sequence: TGTGCCAGTAGTGTGACCGGGACAGACAAATCACCCCTCCACTTT. Protein: CASSVTGTDKSPLHF. Drawing the rest from reference TRBV19 and TRBJ1-6, the complete variable domain is DGGITQSPKYLFRKEGQNVTLSCEQNLNHDAMYWYRQDPGQGLRLIYYSQIVNDFQKGDIAEGYSVSREKKESFPLTVTSAQKNPTAFYLCASSVTGTDKSPLHFGNGTRLTVT.

This clonotype was observed a handful of times. The V and J genes are TRBV28 and TRBJ2-7, with a possible D match to TRBD1 (6 bases). Germline V lookup: CDR1 MDHEN, CDR2 SYDVKM. CDR3 size: 13 residues. Trimming stripped 3 bases from V and 5 bases from J, with 11 bases between. CDR3: CASSLGATNEQYV. CDR3 bases: TGTGCCAGCAGTTTGGGGGCGACAAACGAGCAGTACGTC.

This clonotype was counted a few times. V usage is TRBV7-9 and J usage is TRBJ1-3; tentative D call: TRBD1 (6 bases). The germline gives CDR1 SEHNR, CDR2 FQNEAQ (reference sequence). This CDR3 spans 14 amino acids. Trimming took off 5 bases at V and 0 bases at J, with 8 bases between the two ends. CDR3 protein: CASSRDTSGNTIYF. Here the CDR3 DNA reads TGTGCCAGCAGCCGGGACACCTCTGGAAACACCATATATTTT.

This clonotype came up a few times. The chain is built from TRBV12-3 or TRBV12-4 and TRBJ1-2, with D hard to call. The germline V and J ends were trimmed by 3 bases and 8 bases, with 7 bases remaining between them. The CDR3 contains 11 residues. CDR3 residues: CASSFLQGYTF. The CDR3 DNA sequence: TGTGCCAGCAGTTTTCTGCAAGGCTACACCTTC.

The rearrangement joins TRBV30 to TRBJ1-4; D unclear. The CDR3 has 12 residues. Trimming stripped 7 bases from V and 7 bases from J, with 13 bases between. The germline CDR1 and CDR2 sequences are GTSNPN and SVGIG (reference sequence). The chain's CDR3 is CASSGLREKLFF. The DNA of the CDR3 is TGTGCCTCCTCGGGTTTGCGTGAAAAACTGTTTTTT. The full variable domain, with the rest looked up from reference TRBV30 and TRBJ1-4, is SQTIHQWPATLVQPVGSPLSLECTVEGTSNPNLYWYRQAAGRGLQLLFYSVGIGQISSEVPQNLSASRPQDRQFILSSKKLLLSDSGFYLCASSGLREKLFFGSGTQLSVL.

The CDR3 reads CASSIQGNTGELFF. The CDR3 region has the DNA TGCGCCAGCAGCATACAGGGGAACACCGGGGAGCTGTTTTTT. This chain connects TRBV5-1 to TRBJ2-2, with D perhaps TRBD1 (6 bases). CDR3 size: 14 residues. Trimming took off 4 bases at V and 1 base at J, with 8 bases between the two ends. Germline CDR1 is SGHRS and CDR2 is YFSETQ.

This clonotype came up a few times. CDR3 sequence (DNA): TGTGCCAGCAGCCAAGACTTCGGGCTAGACACGAACACCGGGGAGCTGTTTTTT. It translates to CASSQDFGLDTNTGELFF. V gene TRBV4-2 combines with J gene TRBJ2-2; no firm D call. The CDR3 has 18 amino acids. CDR1 and CDR2 (germline): LGHNA, YNFKEQ. Trimming pared 0 bases from V and 0 bases from J, leaving 14 bases between.